This is a list of T cell receptor beta chains from one sample in a study of OX40 agonist ivuxolimab in advanced cancers. Libraries were prepared by immunoSEQ multiplex PCR; TCRdb keeps only in-frame clonotypes and omits some of them. The data contain around 82,000 clones, 85% to 90% of them singletons. The sequencing used CD4+ or CD8+ T cells sorted from blood, collected in a trial of the OX40 agonist ivuxolimab. The receptors shown here come from an adult with an advanced solid tumor such as melanoma, head and neck, liver or kidney cancer. Both conserved end residues are part of each CDR3. D genes are given only for firm matches. Clone size is given for some rows only: seen once, a few or many times, or a class if the clone is expanded.

CDR3nt: TGTGCCAGCAGCTTAGCGACAGGGGGAGGGGAGCAGTACTTC; CDR3aa: CASSLATGGGEQYF; j_gene: TRBJ2-7; abundance: NA; v_gene: TRBV13; len: 14; d_gene: TRBD1
CDR3nt: TGCGCCAGCAAACTAGCGGAGTACCAAGAGACCCAGTACTTC; CDR3aa: CASKLAEYQETQYF; j_gene: TRBJ2-5; abundance: NA; v_gene: TRBV10-2; len: 14; d_gene: TRBD2
CDR3nt: TGTGCCAGCAGTTGGAACAAGCTTACTGAAGCTTTCTTT; CDR3aa: CASSWNKLTEAFF; j_gene: TRBJ1-1; abundance: NA; v_gene: TRBV6-5; len: 13; d_gene: NA
CDR3nt: TGTGCCAGCAGCAAAGCCAGGTACGGGCCCGAAAAACTGTTTTTT; CDR3aa: CASSKARYGPEKLFF; j_gene: TRBJ1-4; abundance: NA; v_gene: TRBV21-1; len: 15; d_gene: NA
CDR3nt: TGTGCCAGCAGAAGGGAGCCCTACACCGGGGAGCTGTTTTTT; CDR3aa: CASRREPYTGELFF; j_gene: TRBJ2-2; abundance: NA; v_gene: TRBV7-9; len: 14; d_gene: NA
CDR3nt: TGTGCCAGCAGTTACTCCGCAGATTTCTCCTACGAGCAGTACTTC; CDR3aa: CASSYSADFSYEQYF; j_gene: TRBJ2-7; abundance: NA; v_gene: TRBV6-6; len: 15; d_gene: NA
CDR3nt: TGTGCCATCAGTGGCCCGGACAGCTACGAGCAGTACTTC; CDR3aa: CAISGPDSYEQYF; j_gene: TRBJ2-7; abundance: NA; v_gene: TRBV10-3; len: 13; d_gene: NA
CDR3nt: TGCGCCAGCTCTACCTCCTACGAGCAGTACTTC; CDR3aa: CASSTSYEQYF; j_gene: TRBJ2-7; abundance: NA; v_gene: TRBV5-1; len: 11; d_gene: NA
CDR3nt: TGTGCCAGCAGTGATGGTCCTAGCGGATACCCGAACACCGGGGAGCTGTTTTTT; CDR3aa: CASSDGPSGYPNTGELFF; j_gene: TRBJ2-2; abundance: NA; v_gene: TRBV2; len: 18; d_gene: TRBD2
CDR3nt: TGTGCCAGCAGTTACCTGGGAGCCGAGCAGTACTTC; CDR3aa: CASSYLGAEQYF; j_gene: TRBJ2-7; abundance: NA; v_gene: TRBV6-6; len: 12; d_gene: NA
CDR3nt: TGCGCCAGCACCCTAATAGCGGGAGCCGCAGATACGCAGTATTTT; CDR3aa: CASTLIAGAADTQYF; j_gene: TRBJ2-3; abundance: NA; v_gene: TRBV5-1; len: 15; d_gene: TRBD2
CDR3nt: TGCGCCAGCAGCGTTGGACAGGGTGGAGACGACACTGAAGCTTTCTTT; CDR3aa: CASSVGQGGDDTEAFF; j_gene: TRBJ1-1; abundance: NA; v_gene: TRBV5-1; len: 16; d_gene: TRBD1
CDR3nt: TGTGCCACCCAGATTTCGGACAGGGGGAATCAGCCCCAGCATTTT; CDR3aa: CATQISDRGNQPQHF; j_gene: TRBJ1-5; abundance: NA; v_gene: TRBV10-3; len: 15; d_gene: TRBD1
CDR3nt: TGTGCCAGAAGCTCGGGACATCGCTACGAGCAGTACTTC; CDR3aa: CARSSGHRYEQYF; j_gene: TRBJ2-7; abundance: NA; v_gene: TRBV5-3; len: 13; d_gene: NA
CDR3nt: TGTGCCAGCAGCGTAACCGGAAGCAGGGGGCCCCAGCATTTT; CDR3aa: CASSVTGSRGPQHF; j_gene: TRBJ1-5; abundance: once; v_gene: TRBV9; len: 14; d_gene: NA
CDR3nt: TGTGCCAGCAGTGTCCTCAATGAAAAACTGTTTTTT; CDR3aa: CASSVLNEKLFF; j_gene: TRBJ1-4; abundance: NA; v_gene: TRBV6-1; len: 12; d_gene: NA
CDR3nt: TGTGCCAGCACGGAGTCCAGTGTGACCCAGTACTTC; CDR3aa: CASTESSVTQYF; j_gene: TRBJ2-5; abundance: NA; v_gene: TRBV6-1; len: 12; d_gene: NA